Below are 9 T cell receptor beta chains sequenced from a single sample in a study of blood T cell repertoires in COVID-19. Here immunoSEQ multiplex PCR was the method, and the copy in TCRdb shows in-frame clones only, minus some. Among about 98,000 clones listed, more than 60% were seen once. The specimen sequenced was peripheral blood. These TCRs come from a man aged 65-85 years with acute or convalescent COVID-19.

The CDR3 DNA reads TGTGCCATCAGGAGTGGAGGCTCTGGAAACACCATATATTTT. This encodes CAIRSGGSGNTIYF. The chain uses TRBV10-3 and TRBJ1-3, with D unresolved. Germline-derived CDR1 and CDR2 are ENHRY and SYGVKD. The CDR3 is made up of 14 amino acids. V gave up 6 bases and J gave up 0 bases, with 9 bases separating them.

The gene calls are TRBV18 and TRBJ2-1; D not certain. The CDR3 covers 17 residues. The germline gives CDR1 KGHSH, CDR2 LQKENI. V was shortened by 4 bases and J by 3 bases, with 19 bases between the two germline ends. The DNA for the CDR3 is TGTGCCAGCTCACTTACCACCTCCCAGGTTATCTACAATGAGCAGTTCTTC. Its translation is CASSLTTSQVIYNEQFF.

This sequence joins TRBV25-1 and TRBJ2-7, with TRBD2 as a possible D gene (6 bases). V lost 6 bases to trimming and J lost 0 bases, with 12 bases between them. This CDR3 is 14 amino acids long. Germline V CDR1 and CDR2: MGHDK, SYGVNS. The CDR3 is CASRVLANSYEQYF. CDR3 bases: TGTGCCAGCAGAGTACTAGCTAACTCCTACGAGCAGTACTTC.

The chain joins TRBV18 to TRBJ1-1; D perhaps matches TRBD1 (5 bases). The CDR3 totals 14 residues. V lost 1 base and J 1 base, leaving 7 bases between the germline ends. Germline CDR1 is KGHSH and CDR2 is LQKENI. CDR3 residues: CASSPLTGNTEAFF. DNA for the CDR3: TGTGCCAGCTCACCACTCACAGGGAACACTGAAGCTTTCTTT.

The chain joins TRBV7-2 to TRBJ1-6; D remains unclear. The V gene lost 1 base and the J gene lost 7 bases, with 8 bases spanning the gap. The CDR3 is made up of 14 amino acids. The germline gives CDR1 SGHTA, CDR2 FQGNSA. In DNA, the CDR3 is TGTGCCAGCAGCTTAGGCGGCCGGAATTCACCCCTCCACTTT. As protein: CASSLGGRNSPLHF.

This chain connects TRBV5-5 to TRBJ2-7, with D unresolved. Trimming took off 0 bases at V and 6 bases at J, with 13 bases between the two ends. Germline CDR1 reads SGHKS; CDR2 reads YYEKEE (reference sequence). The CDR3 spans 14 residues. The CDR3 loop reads CASSLVTERLEQYF. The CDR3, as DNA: TGTGCCAGCAGCTTGGTGACGGAGCGTCTCGAGCAGTACTTC.

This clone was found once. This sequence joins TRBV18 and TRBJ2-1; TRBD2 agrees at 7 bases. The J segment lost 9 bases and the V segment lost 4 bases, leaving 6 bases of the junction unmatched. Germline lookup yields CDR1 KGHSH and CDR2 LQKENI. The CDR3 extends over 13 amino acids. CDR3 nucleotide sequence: TGTGCCAGCTCACAAGGACTAGTCCCTGAGCAGTTCTTC. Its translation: CASSQGLVPEQFF.

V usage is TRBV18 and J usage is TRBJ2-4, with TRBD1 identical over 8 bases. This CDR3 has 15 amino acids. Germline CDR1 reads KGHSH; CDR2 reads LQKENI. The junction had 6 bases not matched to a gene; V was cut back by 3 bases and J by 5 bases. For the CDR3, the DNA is TGTGCCAGCTCACCGCGCCAGGGGGCCGAAAACATTCAGTACTTC. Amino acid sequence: CASSPRQGAENIQYF.

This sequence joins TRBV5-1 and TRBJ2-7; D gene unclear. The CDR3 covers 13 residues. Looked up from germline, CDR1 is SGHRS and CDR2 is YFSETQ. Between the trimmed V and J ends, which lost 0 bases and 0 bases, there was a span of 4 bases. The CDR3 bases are TGCGCCAGCAGCTTGGGCGTCTCCTACGAGCAGTACTTC. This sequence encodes CASSLGVSYEQYF.